This TCR beta chain was documented in a study of blood T cell repertoires in COVID-19. Study details: Samples taken during acute and convalescent COVID-19 were collected in the United States, Italy and Spain. In each case, the material was cDNA or gDNA derived from T cells, B-cell-depleted T cells, or PBMCs.

Original processing notes: Amplifying reference gene primers gave estimates of nucleated cell counts. Assay used: immunoSEQ multiplex PCR; TCRdb lists only in-frame clones, some missing. Clone size and the V and J calls come from that table; the DNA yielded D and trimming. The table lists 30,000 to 40,000 clones, around 90% of them singletons, with about 25% in the top ten. This CDR3 region has 15 residues. Germline CDR1 and CDR2: LGHDT and YNNKEL (reference sequence). Between the trimmed V and J ends, which lost 4 bases and 0 bases, there was a span of 10 bases. This TCR came from a man in his sixties with active or convalescent COVID-19. The chain employs TRBV3-1 (or the pseudogene TRBV3-2) and TRBJ2-1; D unresolved. Sequencing was performed on peripheral blood. The CDR3 nucleotides are TGTGCCAGCAGCCTAGCCGTCAACTCCTACAATGAGCAGTTCTTC. Protein product: CASSLAVNSYNEQFF.